Described below is a single T cell receptor beta chain sequence and its context. Its antigen is undetermined. These data come from a study of T cells in Graves' hyperthyroidism and ophthalmopathy. Broader study findings: Blood also carried most thyroid clonotypes expanded above 0.001.

Thyroid ultrasound, orbital computed tomography, clinical symptoms, and serum thyroxine and TRAb underpinned diagnoses. Amplification of TCR beta CDR3 regions was performed using RNA transcripts as template. Primed by the HTBI set, a first-round RT-PCR was run on the TCR CDR3. TCRdb redid the calling of the multiplex PCR reads with MiXCR, one entry per CDR3 protein. The sample lists roughly 800,000 distinct CDR3 sequences, 38% occurring once. The V gene's germline CDR1 is LGHNA and CDR2 YNFKEQ. Unmatched junction bases numbered 7, after V lost 0 bases and J lost 5 bases. The CDR3 runs 16 residues. Sequencing was performed on blood. This sequence was found in a young man with Graves' hyperthyroidism. The chain links TRBV4-2 to TRBJ2-5; 9 bases fit TRBD2. The CDR3 region is CASSQEWREGHETQYF. CDR3 bases: TGTGCCAGCAGCCAAGAGTGGCGGGAGGGCCACGAGACCCAGTACTTC.